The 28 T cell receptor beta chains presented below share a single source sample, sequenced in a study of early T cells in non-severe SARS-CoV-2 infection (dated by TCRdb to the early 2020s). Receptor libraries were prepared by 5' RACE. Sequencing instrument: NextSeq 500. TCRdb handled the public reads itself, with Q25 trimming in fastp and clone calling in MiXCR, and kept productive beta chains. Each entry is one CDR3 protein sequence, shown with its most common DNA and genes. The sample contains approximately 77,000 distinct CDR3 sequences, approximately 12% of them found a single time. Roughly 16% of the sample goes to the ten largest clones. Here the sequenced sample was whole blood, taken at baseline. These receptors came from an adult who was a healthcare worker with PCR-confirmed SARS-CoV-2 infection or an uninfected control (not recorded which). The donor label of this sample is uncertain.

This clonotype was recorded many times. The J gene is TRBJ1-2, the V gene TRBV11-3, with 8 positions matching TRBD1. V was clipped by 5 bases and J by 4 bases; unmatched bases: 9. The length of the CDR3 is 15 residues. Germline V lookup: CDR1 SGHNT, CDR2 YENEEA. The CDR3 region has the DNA TGTGCCAGCAGCCCAGGGACAGGAGAACTCTATGGCTACACCTTC. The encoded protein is CASSPGTGELYGYTF.

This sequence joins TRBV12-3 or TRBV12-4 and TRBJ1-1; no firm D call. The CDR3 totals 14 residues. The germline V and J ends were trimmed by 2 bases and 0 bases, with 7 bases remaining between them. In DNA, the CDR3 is TGTGCCAGCAGTTTAATAGCGGTGAACACTGAAGCTTTCTTT. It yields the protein CASSLIAVNTEAFF.

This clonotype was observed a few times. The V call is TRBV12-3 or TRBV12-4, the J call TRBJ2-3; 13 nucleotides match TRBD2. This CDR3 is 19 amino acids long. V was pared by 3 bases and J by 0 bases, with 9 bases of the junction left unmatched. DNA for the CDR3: TGTGCCAGCAGTTTGATTCTTGGGACTAGCGGGGCGAGCACAGATACGCAGTATTTT. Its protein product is CASSLILGTSGASTDTQYF.

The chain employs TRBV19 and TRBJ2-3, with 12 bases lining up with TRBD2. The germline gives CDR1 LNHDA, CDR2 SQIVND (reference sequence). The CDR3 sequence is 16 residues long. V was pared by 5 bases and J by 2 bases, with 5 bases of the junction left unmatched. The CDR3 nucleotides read TGTGCCAGTAGTCTGTGGACTAGCGGGATCACAGATACGCAGTATTTT. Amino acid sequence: CASSLWTSGITDTQYF. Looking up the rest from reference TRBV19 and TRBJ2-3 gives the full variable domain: DGGITQSPKYLFRKEGQNVTLSCEQNLNHDAMYWYRQDPGQGLRLIYYSQIVNDFQKGDIAEGYSVSREKKESFPLTVTSAQKNPTAFYLCASSLWTSGITDTQYFGPGTRLTVL.

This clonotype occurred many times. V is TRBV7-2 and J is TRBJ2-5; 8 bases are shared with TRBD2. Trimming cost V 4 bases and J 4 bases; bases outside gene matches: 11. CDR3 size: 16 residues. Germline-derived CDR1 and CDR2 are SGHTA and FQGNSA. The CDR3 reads CASSSRGLVEGETQYF. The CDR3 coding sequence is TGTGCCAGCAGCTCAAGGGGACTAGTGGAGGGAGAGACCCAGTACTTC. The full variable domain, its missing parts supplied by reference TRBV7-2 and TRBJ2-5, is GAGVSQSPSNKVTEKGKDVELRCDPISGHTALYWYRQSLGQGLEFLIYFQGNSAPDKSGLPSDRFSAERTGGSVSTLTIQRTQQEDSAVYLCASSSRGLVEGETQYFGPGTRLLVL.

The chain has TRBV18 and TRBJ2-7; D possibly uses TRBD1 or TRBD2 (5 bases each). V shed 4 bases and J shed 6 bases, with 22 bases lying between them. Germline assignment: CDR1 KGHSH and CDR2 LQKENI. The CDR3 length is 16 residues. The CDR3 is CASSLSLGTWPGEQYF. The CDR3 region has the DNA TGTGCCAGCTCACTTAGTCTGGGGACCTGGCCAGGCGAGCAGTACTTC.

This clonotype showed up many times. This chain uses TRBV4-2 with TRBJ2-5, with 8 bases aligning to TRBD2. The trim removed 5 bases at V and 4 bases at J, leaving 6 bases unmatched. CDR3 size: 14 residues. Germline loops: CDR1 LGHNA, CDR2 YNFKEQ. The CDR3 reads CASSSIGRGETQYF. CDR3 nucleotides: TGTGCCAGCAGCTCAATCGGGAGGGGAGAGACCCAGTACTTC.

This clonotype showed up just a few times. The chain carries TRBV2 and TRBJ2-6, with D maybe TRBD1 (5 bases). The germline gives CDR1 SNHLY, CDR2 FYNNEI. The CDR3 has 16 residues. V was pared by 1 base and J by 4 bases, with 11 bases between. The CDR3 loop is CASSEEGAAGANVLTF. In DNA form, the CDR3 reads TGTGCCAGCAGTGAAGAAGGGGCAGCGGGGGCCAACGTCCTGACTTTC.

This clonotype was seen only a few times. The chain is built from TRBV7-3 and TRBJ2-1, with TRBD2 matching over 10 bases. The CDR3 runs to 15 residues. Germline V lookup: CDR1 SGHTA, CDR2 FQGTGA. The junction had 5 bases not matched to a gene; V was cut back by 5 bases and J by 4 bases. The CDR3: CASSARTSGYNEQFF. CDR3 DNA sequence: TGTGCCAGCAGCGCCCGGACTAGCGGTTACAATGAGCAGTTCTTC. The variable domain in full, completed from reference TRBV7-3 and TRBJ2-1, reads GAGVSQTPSNKVTEKGKYVELRCDPISGHTALYWYRQSLGQGPEFLIYFQGTGAADDSGLPNDRFFAVRPEGSVSTLKIQRTERGDSAVYLCASSARTSGYNEQFFGPGTRLTVL.

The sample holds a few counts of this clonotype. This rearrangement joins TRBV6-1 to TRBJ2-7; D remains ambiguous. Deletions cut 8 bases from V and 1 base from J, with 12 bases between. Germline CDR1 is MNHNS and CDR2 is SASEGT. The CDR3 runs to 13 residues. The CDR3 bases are TGTGCCAGCGGGTGGGGTTGGTCCTACGAGCAGTACTTC. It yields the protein CASGWGWSYEQYF.

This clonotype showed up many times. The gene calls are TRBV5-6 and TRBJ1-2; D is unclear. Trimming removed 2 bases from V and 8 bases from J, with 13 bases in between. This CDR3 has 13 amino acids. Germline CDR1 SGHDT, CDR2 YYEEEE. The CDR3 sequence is CASSLQSVGGYTF. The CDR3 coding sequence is TGTGCCAGCAGCTTACAGTCTGTGGGGGGCTACACCTTC.

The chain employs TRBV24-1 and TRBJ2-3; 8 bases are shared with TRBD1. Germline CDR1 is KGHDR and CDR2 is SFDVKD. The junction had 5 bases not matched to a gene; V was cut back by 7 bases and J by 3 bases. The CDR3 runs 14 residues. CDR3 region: CATSDRGGTDTQYF. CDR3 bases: TGTGCCACCAGCGACAGGGGAGGAACAGATACGCAGTATTTT.

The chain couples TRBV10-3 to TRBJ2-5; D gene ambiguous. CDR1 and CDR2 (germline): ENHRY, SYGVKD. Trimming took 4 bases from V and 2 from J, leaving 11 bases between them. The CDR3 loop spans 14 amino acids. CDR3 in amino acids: CAISGDSPQETQYF. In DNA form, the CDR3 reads TGTGCCATCAGTGGGGATAGCCCTCAAGAGACCCAGTACTTC.

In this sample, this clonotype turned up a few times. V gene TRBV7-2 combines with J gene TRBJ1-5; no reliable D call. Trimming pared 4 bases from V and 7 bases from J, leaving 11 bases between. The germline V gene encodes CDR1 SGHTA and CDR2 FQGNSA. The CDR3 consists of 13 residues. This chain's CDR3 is CASSSGMGQPQHF. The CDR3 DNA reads TGTGCCAGCAGCTCTGGTATGGGACAGCCCCAGCATTTT. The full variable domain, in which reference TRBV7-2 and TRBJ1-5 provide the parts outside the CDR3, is GAGVSQSPSNKVTEKGKDVELRCDPISGHTALYWYRQSLGQGLEFLIYFQGNSAPDKSGLPSDRFSAERTGGSVSTLTIQRTQQEDSAVYLCASSSGMGQPQHFGDGTRLSIL.

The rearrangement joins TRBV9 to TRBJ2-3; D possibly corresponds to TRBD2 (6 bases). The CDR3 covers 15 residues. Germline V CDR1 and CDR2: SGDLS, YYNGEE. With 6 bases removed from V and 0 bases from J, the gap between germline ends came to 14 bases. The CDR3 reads CASTTSGTSTDTQYF. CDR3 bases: TGTGCCAGCACCACCTCCGGGACTAGCACAGATACGCAGTATTTT.

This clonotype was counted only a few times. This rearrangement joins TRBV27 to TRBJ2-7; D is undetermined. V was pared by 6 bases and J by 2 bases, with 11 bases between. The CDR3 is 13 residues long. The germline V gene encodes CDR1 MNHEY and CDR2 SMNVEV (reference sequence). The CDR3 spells CASRVTFPYEQYF. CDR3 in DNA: TGTGCCAGCAGGGTGACATTCCCCTACGAGCAGTACTTC.

CDR3 nucleotide sequence: TGCAGCGTTGACTGGGGGGGCCCCTTTGGGGACACTGAAGCTTTCTTT. Translating it yields CSVDWGGPFGDTEAFF. This sequence joins TRBV29-1 and TRBJ1-1, with a tentative D call TRBD1 (6 bases). Trimming removed 3 bases from V and 3 bases from J, with 20 bases in between. This CDR3 comprises 16 residues. Germline V gene data show CDR1 as SQVTM and CDR2 as ANQGSEA.

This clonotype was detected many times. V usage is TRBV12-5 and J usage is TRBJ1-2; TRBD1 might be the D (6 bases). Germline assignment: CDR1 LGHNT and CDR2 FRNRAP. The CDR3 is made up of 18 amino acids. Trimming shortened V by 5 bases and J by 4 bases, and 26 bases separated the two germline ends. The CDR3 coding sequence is TGTGCTAGTGGTCCTCTCCCTCCGGGACAACTACGAAGCTATGGCTACACCTTC. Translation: CASGPLPPGQLRSYGYTF.

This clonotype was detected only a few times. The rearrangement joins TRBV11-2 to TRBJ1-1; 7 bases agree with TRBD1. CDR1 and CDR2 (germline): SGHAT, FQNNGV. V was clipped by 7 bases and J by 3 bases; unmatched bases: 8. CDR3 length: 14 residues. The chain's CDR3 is CASTQGGVYTEAFF. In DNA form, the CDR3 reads TGTGCCAGCACCCAGGGGGGGGTGTACACTGAAGCTTTCTTT.

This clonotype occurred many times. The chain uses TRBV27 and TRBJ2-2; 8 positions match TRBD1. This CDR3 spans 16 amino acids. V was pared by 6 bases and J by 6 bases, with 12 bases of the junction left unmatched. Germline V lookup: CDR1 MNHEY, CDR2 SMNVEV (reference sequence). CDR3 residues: CASSFIQGAEAGELFF. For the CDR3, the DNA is TGTGCCAGCAGCTTTATTCAGGGGGCTGAGGCCGGGGAGCTGTTTTTT.

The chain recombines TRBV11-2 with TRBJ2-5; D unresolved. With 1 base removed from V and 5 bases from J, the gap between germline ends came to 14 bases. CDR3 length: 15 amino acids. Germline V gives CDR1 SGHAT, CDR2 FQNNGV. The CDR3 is CASSLGVSLGETQYF. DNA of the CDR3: TGTGCCAGCAGCTTAGGGGTCAGCCTCGGGGAGACCCAGTACTTC.

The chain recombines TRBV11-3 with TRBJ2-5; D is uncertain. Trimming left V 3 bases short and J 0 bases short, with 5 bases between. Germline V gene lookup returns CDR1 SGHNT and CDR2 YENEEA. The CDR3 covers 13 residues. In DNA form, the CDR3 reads TGTGCCAGCAGCTTTTCGGACCAAGAGACCCAGTACTTC. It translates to CASSFSDQETQYF.

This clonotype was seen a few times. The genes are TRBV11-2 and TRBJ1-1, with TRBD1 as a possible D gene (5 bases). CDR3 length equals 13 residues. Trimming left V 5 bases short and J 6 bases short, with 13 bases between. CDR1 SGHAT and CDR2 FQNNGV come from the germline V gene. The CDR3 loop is CASSAATGAEAFF. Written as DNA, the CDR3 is TGTGCCAGCAGCGCCGCGACGGGGGCTGAAGCTTTCTTT.

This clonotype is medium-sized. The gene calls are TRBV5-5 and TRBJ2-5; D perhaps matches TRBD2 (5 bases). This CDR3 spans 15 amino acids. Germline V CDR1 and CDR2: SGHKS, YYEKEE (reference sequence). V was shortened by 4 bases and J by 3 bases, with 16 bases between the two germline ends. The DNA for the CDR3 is TGTGCCAGCAGCCGTGAAGGGTGGGGAGAAGAGACCCAGTACTTC. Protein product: CASSREGWGEETQYF.

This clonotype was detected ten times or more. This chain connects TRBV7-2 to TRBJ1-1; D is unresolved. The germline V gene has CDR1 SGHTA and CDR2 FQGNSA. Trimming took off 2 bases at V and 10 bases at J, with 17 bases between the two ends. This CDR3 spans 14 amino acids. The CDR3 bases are TGTGCCAGCAGCTTAACGACATGGGCCCGCGGAGCTTTCTTT. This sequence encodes CASSLTTWARGAFF.

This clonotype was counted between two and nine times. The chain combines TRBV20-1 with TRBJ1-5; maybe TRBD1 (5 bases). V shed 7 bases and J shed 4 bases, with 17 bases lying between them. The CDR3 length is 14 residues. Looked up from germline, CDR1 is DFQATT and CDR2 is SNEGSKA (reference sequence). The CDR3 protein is CSVTRGAGNQPQHF. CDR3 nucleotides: TGCAGTGTCACCCGCGGGGCGGGAAATCAGCCCCAGCATTTT.

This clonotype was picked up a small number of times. The CDR3 protein is CASQVPGETQYF. Written as DNA, the CDR3 is TGTGCCAGTCAAGTACCGGGGGAGACCCAGTACTTC. The V gene is TRBV6-2 or TRBV6-3, the J gene TRBJ2-5, with D perhaps matching TRBD2 (5 bases). Trimming shortened V by 9 bases and J by 5 bases, and 13 bases separated the two germline ends. This CDR3 is built from 12 residues. Looked up from germline, CDR1 is MNHEY and CDR2 is SVGEGT.

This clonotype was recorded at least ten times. CDR3 in DNA: TGTGCCAGCAGCCAATCACAGCTCTACGAGCAGTACTTC. Protein: CASSQSQLYEQYF. The rearrangement links TRBV3-1 to TRBJ2-7; D is undetermined. This CDR3 is built from 13 residues. Per the germline V gene, CDR1 is LGHDT and CDR2 is YNNKEL (reference sequence). V lost 2 bases to trimming and J lost 3 bases, with 8 bases between them.